The 18 T cell receptor beta chains given below trace back to one sample, sequenced in a study of blood T cells in healthy people across ages. A sample-barcoded 5' primer and a J-beta primer mix were used in a second PCR of roughly 6 to 11 cycles. TCRdb reprocessed the 5' RACE reads with MiXCR, giving one entry per CDR3 protein. The table lists 1.8 million or so distinct CDR3 sequences, roughly 43% of them singletons. Sequencing was performed on blood. The receptors here all came from a human donor in good health.

The J gene is TRBJ2-5, the V gene TRBV12-5; 10 nucleotides agree with TRBD2. Trimming cost V 7 bases and J 1 base; bases outside gene matches: 12. The CDR3 is 17 amino acids. Germline assignment: CDR1 LGHNT and CDR2 FRNRAP. The CDR3 bases are TGTGCTAGTGCCCAACGTCTAGCGGGGGCGGGCCAAGAGACCCAGTACTTC. It specifies CASAQRLAGAGQETQYF.

There are many counts of this clonotype. The CDR3 region is CSARNYRESNQPQHF. CDR3 sequence (DNA): TGCAGTGCTAGAAATTACAGGGAGAGCAATCAGCCCCAGCATTTT. The chain carries TRBV20-1 and TRBJ1-5; perhaps TRBD1 as D (6 bases). This CDR3 comprises 15 residues. Germline CDR1 DFQATT, CDR2 SNEGSKA (reference sequence). V was shortened by 2 bases and J by 1 base, with 12 bases between the two germline ends.

This clonotype was seen once. J is TRBJ1-1 and V is TRBV4-3, with a tentative D call TRBD1 (5 bases). CDR1 is LGHNA and CDR2 is YSLEER in the germline V gene. Trimming cost V 1 base and J 4 bases, with 10 bases left between them. The CDR3 has 14 residues. The CDR3 DNA is TGCGCCAGCAGCCAAGTGGGGCGCCCCACTGAAGCTTTCTTT. Its protein product is CASSQVGRPTEAFF.

The genes are TRBV28 and TRBJ2-7; possible D gene TRBD2, 5 bases. Germline loops: CDR1 MDHEN, CDR2 SYDVKM. V lost 3 bases and J 2 bases, leaving 14 bases between the germline ends. The CDR3 is 15 residues long. The CDR3 protein is CASSFPGLLPYEQYF. For the CDR3, the DNA is TGTGCCAGCAGTTTCCCCGGACTGCTGCCCTACGAGCAGTACTTC.

This clonotype was seen a few times. J is TRBJ1-2 and V is TRBV12-3 or TRBV12-4; 7 bases agree with TRBD1. V gave up 5 bases and J gave up 2 bases; unmatched junction bases: 11. The CDR3 totals 16 residues. CDR3 sequence reads: CASSPASTGDNYGYTF. CDR3 nucleotide sequence: TGTGCCAGCAGTCCCGCCTCCACAGGGGACAACTATGGCTACACCTTC.

V and J are TRBV2 and TRBJ1-2, with 7 bases that match TRBD1. The CDR3 has 15 amino acids. The germline V gene has CDR1 SNHLY and CDR2 FYNNEI. V lost 7 bases and J lost 4; bases outside the gene matches: 12. CDR3 sequence reads: CASKQSPAGGYGYTF. The CDR3 DNA is TGTGCCAGCAAACAATCGCCGGCAGGGGGCTATGGCTACACCTTC.

This clonotype occurred a few times. This CDR3 is CASSQDQASGGAFQETQYF. DNA of the CDR3: TGCGCCAGCAGCCAAGATCAAGCTAGCGGGGGGGCCTTTCAAGAGACCCAGTACTTC. The V gene is TRBV4-1, the J gene TRBJ2-5; the match to TRBD2 covers 12 bases. This CDR3 comprises 19 residues. The germline V gene encodes CDR1 MGHRA and CDR2 YSYEKL. The V gene end was trimmed by 0 bases and the J gene end by 2 bases; junction bases not matched to a gene: 10.

V gene TRBV5-1 combines with J gene TRBJ2-3; D remains ambiguous. From germline, CDR1 is SGHRS and CDR2 YFSETQ. The CDR3 length is 14 residues. Trimming removed 6 bases from V and 0 bases from J, with 11 bases in between. The CDR3 protein is CASKELQSTDTQYF. DNA for the CDR3: TGCGCCAGCAAGGAACTCCAGAGCACAGATACGCAGTATTTT.

This clonotype occurred once. The chain joins TRBV5-5 to TRBJ2-1; possible D gene TRBD1, 5 bases. Trimming cost V 1 base and J 7 bases, with 12 bases left between them. The CDR3 totals 14 residues. Germline V CDR1 and CDR2: SGHKS, YYEKEE (reference sequence). In DNA, the CDR3 is TGTGCCAGCAGCTTGATGGTAGGGGTGAATGAGCAGTTCTTC. It specifies CASSLMVGVNEQFF. The complete variable domain, with remaining parts taken from reference TRBV5-5 and TRBJ2-1, reads DAGVTQSPTHLIKTRGQQVTLRCSPISGHKSVSWYQQVLGQGPQFIFQYYEKEERGRGNFPDRFSARQFPNYSSELNVNALLLGDSALYLCASSLMVGVNEQFFGPGTRLTVL.

A few counts support this clonotype. V and J are TRBV5-1 and TRBJ2-3; D is possibly TRBD2 (5 bases). The germline gives CDR1 SGHRS, CDR2 YFSETQ. The germline V and J ends were trimmed by 3 bases and 3 bases, with 8 bases remaining between them. This CDR3 contains 13 residues. CDR3 in amino acids: CASSWETTDTQYF. The DNA for the CDR3 is TGCGCCAGCAGCTGGGAGACAACAGATACGCAGTATTTT.

This clonotype was detected a few times. The chain carries TRBV28 and TRBJ1-1; 7 bases are a match to TRBD1. Germline assignment: CDR1 MDHEN and CDR2 SYDVKM. Trimming removed 6 bases from V and 11 bases from J; junction bases left unmatched: 15. The CDR3 contains 14 residues. For the CDR3, the DNA is TGTGCCAGCAGCTCAACGGACAGGTCTTTTGGTGCTTTCTTT. The encoded protein is CASSSTDRSFGAFF.

This clonotype was counted between two and nine times. CDR3 nucleotide sequence: TGTGCCAGCAGTCCCGGGACGGACTTCCCATTTGGCTACACCTTC. Protein sequence: CASSPGTDFPFGYTF. V is TRBV6-5 and J is TRBJ1-2; tentatively, D is TRBD1 (5 bases). Germline values: CDR1 MNHEY, CDR2 SVGAGI. CDR3 length: 15 residues. V dropped 5 bases and J dropped 7 bases, with 20 bases sitting between them.

CDR3 DNA sequence: TGTGCCAGCAGTTTACGGACGGCTGCCTACGAGCAGTACTTC. Amino acids: CASSLRTAAYEQYF. The chain carries TRBV27 and TRBJ2-5; D is unclear. The J call is doubtful: the DNA matches TRBJ2-7 better. Germline CDR1 MNHEY, CDR2 SMNVEV (reference sequence). CDR3 length: 14 residues.

This chain joins TRBV6-2 or TRBV6-3 and TRBJ2-1; TRBD2 aligns across 11 bases. CDR1 MNHEY and CDR2 SVGEGT come from the germline V gene. This CDR3 spans 15 amino acids. V dropped 8 bases and J dropped 9; count of bases not matched to a gene: 12. DNA of the CDR3: TGTGCCAGCTATAGCGGGGGGGCCGTCTCCATTGAGCAGTTCTTC. Translated: CASYSGGAVSIEQFF.

There are a few counts of this clonotype. V is TRBV7-3 and J is TRBJ1-1; a possible D gene is TRBD1 (5 bases). The CDR3 runs 17 residues. The germline gives CDR1 SGHTA, CDR2 FQGTGA. The ends were cut back, 6 bases at V and 3 bases at J, with 23 bases in the middle. The CDR3 region is CASSTGQLSGTYTEAFF. The DNA of the CDR3 is TGTGCCAGCAGTACCGGACAACTCTCGGGCACTTACACTGAAGCTTTCTTT.

In the case of this clonotype: Its ends do not fully match the called genes, so a read error is possible. V is TRBV15 and J is TRBJ1-4; D remains ambiguous. CDR1 and CDR2 (germline): LNHNV, YYDKDF (reference sequence). The CDR3 contains 14 residues. CDR3 in amino acids: CATGRHLKDEKLFF. CDR3 nucleotides: TGTGCCACCGGCAGACACCTAAAAGATGAAAAACTGTTTTTT. The full variable domain, in which reference TRBV15 and TRBJ1-4 provide the parts outside the CDR3, is DAMVIQNPRYQVTQFGKPVTLSCSQTLNHNVMYWYQQKSSQAPKLLFHYYDKDFNNEADTPDNFQSRRPNTSFCFLDIRSPGLGDTAMYLCATGRHLKDEKLFFGSGTQLSVL.

This clonotype has ten or more counts. The rearrangement links TRBV7-2 to TRBJ1-5; D unresolved. The CDR3 is 14 residues long. V lost 6 bases and J lost 0, with 9 bases in between. Germline-derived CDR1 and CDR2 are SGHTA and FQGNSA. The CDR3: CASSLFGSNQPQHF. The CDR3 DNA follows: TGTGCCAGCAGTTTATTTGGTAGCAATCAGCCCCAGCATTTT.

This chain connects TRBV28 to TRBJ1-5; possible D gene TRBD1, 6 bases. Trimming shortened V by 1 base and J by 2 bases, and 15 bases separated the two germline ends. Per the germline V gene, CDR1 is MDHEN and CDR2 is SYDVKM. This CDR3 region has 17 residues. The chain's CDR3 is CASSLYQGHGGNQPQHF. In DNA form, the CDR3 reads TGTGCCAGCAGTTTATATCAGGGGCACGGTGGCAATCAGCCCCAGCATTTT.